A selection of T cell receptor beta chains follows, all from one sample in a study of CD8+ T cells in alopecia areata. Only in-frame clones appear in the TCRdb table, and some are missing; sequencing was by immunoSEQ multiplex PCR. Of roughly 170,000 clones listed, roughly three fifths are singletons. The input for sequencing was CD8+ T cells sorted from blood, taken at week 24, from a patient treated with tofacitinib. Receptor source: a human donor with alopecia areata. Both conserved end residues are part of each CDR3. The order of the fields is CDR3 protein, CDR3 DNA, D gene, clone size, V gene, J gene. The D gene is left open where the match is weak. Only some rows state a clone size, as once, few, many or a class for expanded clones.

CASSRTGDEKGLFF,TGTGCCAGCAGCCGGACGGGGGATGAAAAGGGACTGTTTTTT,-,-,TRBV9,TRBJ1-4
CASSPTSDRAEAFF,TGTGCCAGCAGCCCAACATCGGACAGGGCTGAAGCTTTCTTT,TRBD1,-,TRBV11-2,TRBJ1-1
CASSSRQGGQETQYF,TGTGCCAGCAGCTCTCGTCAGGGAGGTCAAGAGACCCAGTACTTC,-,-,TRBV13,TRBJ2-5
CASWSTDTQYF,TGTGCCAGCTGGAGCACAGATACGCAGTATTTT,-,-,TRBV7-9,TRBJ2-3
CSVEQQGIGTGELFF,TGCAGCGTTGAGCAGCAGGGAATTGGCACCGGGGAGCTGTTTTTT,-,-,TRBV29-1,TRBJ2-2
CASSPDVGNQPQHF,TGTGCCAGCAGCCCGGACGTTGGAAATCAGCCCCAGCATTTT,-,-,TRBV7-9,TRBJ1-5
CSALGGGQGEIYGYTF,TGCAGCGCCCTTGGAGGGGGACAGGGGGAAATCTATGGCTACACCTTC,TRBD1,few,TRBV29-1,TRBJ1-2
CASSPQDRGQNTEAFF,TGTGCCAGCTCACCACAGGACAGGGGGCAGAACACTGAAGCTTTCTTT,TRBD1,-,TRBV18,TRBJ1-1
CASSHRPGRRTEKLFF,TGCGCCAGCAGCCATCGACCGGGACGACGGACGGAAAAACTGTTTTTT,-,few,TRBV4-1,TRBJ1-4
CASSLWLAGPRGEQFF,TGTGCCAGCAGCTTGTGGCTAGCGGGGCCCAGAGGTGAGCAGTTCTTC,TRBD2,-,TRBV5-6,TRBJ2-1